Detailed here is one T cell receptor beta chain. Its antigen is still unknown. The CDR3 totals 18 residues. Trimming removed 4 bases from V and 1 base from J, with 22 bases in between. Germline V gene data show CDR1 as SGHDN and CDR2 as FVKESK. The sample belongs to a study of blood T cells in healthy people across ages. Primers used in a second PCR of roughly 6 to 11 cycles were a sample-barcoded 5' primer and a J-beta primer mix. TCRdb fed the 5' RACE reads into MiXCR, producing one record per CDR3 protein. The sample lists some 800,000 distinct CDR3 sequences; approximately 25% were seen once. General study points: Per-million-T-cell TCR beta diversity fell roughly linearly with age.

Another study also made use of these data, one on T cells of mothers and their children. That paper states: When the second PCR was run, its M1S primer added sample barcodes and 2-4 random nucleotides. No persistent microchimeric T cell clones were detected.

The chain uses TRBV14 and TRBJ1-1; D call uncertain. The sequenced sample consisted of blood. The receptor was derived from a boy aged 5-17 years in good health. The CDR3 spells CASSRRRLPDRENTEAFF. Here the CDR3 DNA reads TGTGCCAGCAGCCGCCGTCGTCTTCCCGACCGTGAGAACACTGAAGCTTTCTTT.